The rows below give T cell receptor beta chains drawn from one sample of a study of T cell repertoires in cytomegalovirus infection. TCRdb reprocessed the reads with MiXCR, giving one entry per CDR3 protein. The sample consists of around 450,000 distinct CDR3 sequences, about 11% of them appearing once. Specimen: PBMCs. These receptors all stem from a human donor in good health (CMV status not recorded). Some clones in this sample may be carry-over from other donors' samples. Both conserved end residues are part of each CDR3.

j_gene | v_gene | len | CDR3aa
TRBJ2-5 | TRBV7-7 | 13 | CASSLIPVETQYF
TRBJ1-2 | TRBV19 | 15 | CASMGRQKRDYGYTF
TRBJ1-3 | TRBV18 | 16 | CASSPSGGHSGNTIYF
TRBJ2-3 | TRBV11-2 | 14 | CASSLTGTTDTQYF
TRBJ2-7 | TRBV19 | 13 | CASSSGTLYEQYF
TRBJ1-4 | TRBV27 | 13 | CASRRGMAEKLFF
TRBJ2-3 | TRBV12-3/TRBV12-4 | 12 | CASSLSWDTQYF
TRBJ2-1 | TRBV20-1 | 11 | CSASLINEQFF
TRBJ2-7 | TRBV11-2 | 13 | CASSFNRGNEQYF
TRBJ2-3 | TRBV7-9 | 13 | CASSLSRSGTQYF
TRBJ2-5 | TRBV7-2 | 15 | CASSLLTGGAETQYF
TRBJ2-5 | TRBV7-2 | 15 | CASSLAQLAQETQYF
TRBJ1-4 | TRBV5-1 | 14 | CASSAGQGSEKLFF
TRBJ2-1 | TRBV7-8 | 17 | CASSLFPSGTGYNEQFF
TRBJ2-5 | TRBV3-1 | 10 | CASSSETQYF
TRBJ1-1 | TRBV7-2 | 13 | CASSSRGITEAFF
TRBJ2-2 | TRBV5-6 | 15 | CASSPDRVDTGELFF
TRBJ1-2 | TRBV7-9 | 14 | CASSQFQDRGGYTF
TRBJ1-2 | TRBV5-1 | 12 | CASSLDTQGYTF
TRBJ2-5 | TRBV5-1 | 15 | CASSSGLERQETQYF
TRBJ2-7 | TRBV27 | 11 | CASSSRWEQYF
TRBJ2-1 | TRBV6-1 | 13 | CASTHGDNNEQFF
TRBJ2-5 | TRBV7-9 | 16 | CASSPRTSGGTETQYF
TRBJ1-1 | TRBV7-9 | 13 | CASSLAFVKETFF
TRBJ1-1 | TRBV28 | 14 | CASSLTGARTEAFF
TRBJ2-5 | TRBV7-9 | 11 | CASSLSGIIYF
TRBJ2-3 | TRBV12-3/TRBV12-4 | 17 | CASSLRRRSGGTDTQYF
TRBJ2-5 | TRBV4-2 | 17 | CASSRGGDGEIQETQYF
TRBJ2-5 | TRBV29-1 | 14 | CSSQDRGGRETQYF
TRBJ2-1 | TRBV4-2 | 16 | CASSQDPSGGNNEQFF
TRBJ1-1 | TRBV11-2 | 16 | CASILGRGRRFTEAFF
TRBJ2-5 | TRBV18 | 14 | CASSPRGTQETQYF
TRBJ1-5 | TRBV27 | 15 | CASSSRGFSNQPQHF
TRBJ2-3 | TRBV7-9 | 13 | CASSFVTSDTQYF
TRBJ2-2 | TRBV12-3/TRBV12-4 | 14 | CASSTTGGVGELFF
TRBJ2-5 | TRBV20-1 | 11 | CSGQLRETQYF
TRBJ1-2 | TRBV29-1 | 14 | CSVSLTGGADGYTF
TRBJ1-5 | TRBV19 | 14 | CASSARQGYQPQHF
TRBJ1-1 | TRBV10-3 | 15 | CATVELTGGSTEAFF
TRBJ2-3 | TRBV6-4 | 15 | CASSRSGEPTDTQYF
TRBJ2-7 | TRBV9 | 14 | CASSVGGTTYEQYF
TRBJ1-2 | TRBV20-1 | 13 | CSARDSLTYGYTF
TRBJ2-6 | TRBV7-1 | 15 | CVSSMQASGANVLTF
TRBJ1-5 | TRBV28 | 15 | CASREPTGRTQPQHF
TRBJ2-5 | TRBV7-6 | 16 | CASSRQTSGSLETQYF
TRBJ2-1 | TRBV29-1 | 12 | CSVEGLRVGQFF
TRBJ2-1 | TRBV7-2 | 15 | CASSRSGSGEDEQFF
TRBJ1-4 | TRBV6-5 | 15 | CASSYSRGLGEKLFF
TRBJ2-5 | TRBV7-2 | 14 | CASSWGGGQETQYF
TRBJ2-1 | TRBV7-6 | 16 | CASSLAGGRNYNEQFF
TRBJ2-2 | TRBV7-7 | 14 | CASSLDRITGELFF
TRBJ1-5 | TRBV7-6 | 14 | CASSLAEGNQPQHF